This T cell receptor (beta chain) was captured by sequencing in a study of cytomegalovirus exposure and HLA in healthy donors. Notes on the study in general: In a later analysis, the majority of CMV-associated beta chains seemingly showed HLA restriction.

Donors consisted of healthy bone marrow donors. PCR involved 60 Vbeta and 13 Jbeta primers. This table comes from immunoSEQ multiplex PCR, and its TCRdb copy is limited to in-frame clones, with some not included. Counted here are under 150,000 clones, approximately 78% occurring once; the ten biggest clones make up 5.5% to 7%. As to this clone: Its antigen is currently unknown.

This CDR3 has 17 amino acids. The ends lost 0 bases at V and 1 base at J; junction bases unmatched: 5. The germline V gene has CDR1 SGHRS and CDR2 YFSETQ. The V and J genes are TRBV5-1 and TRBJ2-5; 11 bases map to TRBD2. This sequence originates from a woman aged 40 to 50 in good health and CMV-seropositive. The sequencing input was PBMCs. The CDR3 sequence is CASSLGASGGFQETQYF. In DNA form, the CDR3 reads TGCGCCAGCAGCTTGGGTGCTAGCGGGGGGTTCCAAGAGACCCAGTACTTC. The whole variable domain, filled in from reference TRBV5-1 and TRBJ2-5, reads KAGVTQTPRYLIKTRGQQVTLSCSPISGHRSVSWYQQTPGQGLQFLFEYFSETQRNKGNFPGRFSGRQFSNSRSEMNVSTLELGDSALYLCASSLGASGGFQETQYFGPGTRLLVL.